These 16 T cell receptor beta chains share one sample of origin, sequenced in a study of shared clonotypes between healthy human individuals. Method: immunoSEQ multiplex PCR; TCRdb's copy keeps in-frame clones and lacks some. Here the sample spans hundreds of thousands of clones, approximately 75% being singletons. Material for sequencing was memory CD4+ T cells sorted from blood. Subset here: CD45RA-negative fraction. The receptor source for this set is a woman aged 30 to 39 in good health.

This chain uses TRBV28 with TRBJ2-7; tentative D call: TRBD2 (6 bases). V was clipped by 8 bases and J by 4 bases, with 18 bases between them. Germline CDR1 and CDR2: MDHEN and SYDVKM. The CDR3 covers 14 residues. DNA of the CDR3: TGTGCCAGCGGGGATGTGCGGGACCGATACGAGCAGTACTTC. It translates to CASGDVRDRYEQYF.

The chain has TRBV28 and TRBJ1-5; no definite D call. CDR3 length: 14 amino acids. Deletions cut 2 bases from V and 5 bases from J, with 10 bases between. The germline CDR1 and CDR2 sequences are MDHEN and SYDVKM. The CDR3 loop is CASSLSFGDQPQHF. The DNA of the CDR3 is TGTGCCAGCAGTTTAAGTTTCGGGGATCAGCCCCAGCATTTT.

The chain employs TRBV20-1 and TRBJ2-7, with D unresolved. This CDR3 spans 11 amino acids. Germline assignment: CDR1 DFQATT and CDR2 SNEGSKA (reference sequence). V shed 3 bases and J shed 3 bases, with 6 bases lying between them. The CDR3: CSASPHYEQYF. The CDR3 region has the DNA TGCAGTGCTAGCCCCCACTACGAGCAGTACTTC.

Here the CDR3 reads CASSLGTTPPEQYF. The CDR3 DNA follows: TGCGCCAGCAGCTTGGGGACAACCCCACCCGAGCAGTACTTC. The rearrangement uses TRBV5-1 and TRBJ2-7; possibly TRBD1 for D (5 bases). The V gene lost 0 bases and the J gene lost 6 bases, with 13 bases spanning the gap. Germline V CDR1 and CDR2: SGHRS, YFSETQ. The CDR3 has 14 amino acids.

This clone appeared a few times. The chain is built from TRBV5-1 and TRBJ2-7; 8 nucleotides match TRBD1. The junction had 10 bases not matched to a gene; V was cut back by 4 bases and J by 7 bases. Germline CDR1 SGHRS, CDR2 YFSETQ. CDR3 size: 14 residues. The CDR3 here is CASSAGTGPLEQYF. The CDR3, as DNA: TGCGCCAGCAGCGCCGGGACAGGCCCCTTGGAGCAGTACTTC.

This chain joins TRBV5-8 and TRBJ1-2; D gene uncertain. Germline V gives CDR1 SGHTS, CDR2 YDEGEE. This CDR3 has 12 residues. Trimming stripped 5 bases from V and 7 bases from J, with 12 bases between. The CDR3 nucleotides are TGTGCCAGCAGACCCAGGAGAGGTGGCTACACCTTC. Translating gives CASRPRRGGYTF.

The chain recombines TRBV27 with TRBJ1-1; a weak D match, TRBD1 (5 bases). The CDR3 is 17 amino acids. Per germline, CDR1 MNHEY and CDR2 SMNVEV (reference sequence). Trimming shortened V by 6 bases and J by 1 base, and 21 bases separated the two germline ends. CDR3: CASSLYGDRGWNTEAFF. CDR3 DNA: TGTGCCAGCAGCCTATATGGGGACCGGGGGTGGAACACTGAAGCTTTCTTT.

This clone was counted ten times or more. The genes are TRBV5-1 and TRBJ2-7; no clear D. Germline-derived CDR1 and CDR2 are SGHRS and YFSETQ. V lost 4 bases, J lost 4 bases, and 9 bases lay in between. The CDR3 loop spans 12 amino acids. The CDR3 DNA follows: TGCGCCAGCAGCCAAACAATTTACGAGCAGTACTTC. Translated: CASSQTIYEQYF.

The genes are TRBV28 and TRBJ1-2; 9 nucleotides line up with TRBD1. The CDR3 totals 14 residues. Germline loops: CDR1 MDHEN, CDR2 SYDVKM. V shed 6 bases, J shed 7 bases, and the junction held 9 bases outside the gene matches. The CDR3 reads CASRPGQGTGGYTF. The DNA of the CDR3 is TGTGCCAGCAGGCCCGGACAGGGGACGGGTGGCTACACCTTC.

This chain uses TRBV10-2 with TRBJ1-5; the D is unclear. The V gene lost 0 bases and the J gene lost 7 bases, with 13 bases spanning the gap. Germline CDR1 reads WSHSY; CDR2 reads SAAADI. This CDR3 is 15 amino acids long. Here the CDR3 reads CASSESGGRKQPQHF. Written as DNA, the CDR3 is TGCGCCAGCAGTGAGTCGGGCGGGCGGAAGCAGCCCCAGCATTTT.

This clone was found once. This chain joins TRBV19 and TRBJ1-2; 10 bases are shared with TRBD1. CDR1 is LNHDA and CDR2 is SQIVND in the germline V gene (reference sequence). There are 16 residues in the CDR3. V dropped 7 bases and J dropped 5; count of bases not matched to a gene: 13. This chain's CDR3 is CASTRDDRGRKYGYTF. The CDR3 DNA is TGTGCCAGTACAAGGGATGACAGGGGGCGCAAGTATGGCTACACCTTC.

Only a few counts were recorded for this clone. The chain recombines TRBV19 with TRBJ1-5, with D possibly being TRBD1 (5 bases). The V and J ends lost 8 bases and 0 bases respectively, with 14 bases between them. CDR1 is LNHDA, CDR2 SQIVND, per germline (reference sequence). This CDR3 has 15 amino acids. For the CDR3, the DNA is TGTGCCAGTTGTGACAGAGGGCTTAGCAATCAGCCCCAGCATTTT. This translates into CASCDRGLSNQPQHF.

A single count supports this clone. V gene TRBV7-9 combines with J gene TRBJ1-1; tentatively, D is TRBD1 (5 bases). CDR1 SEHNR and CDR2 FQNEAQ come from the germline V gene (reference sequence). CDR3 size: 12 residues. V gave up 1 base and J gave up 10 bases, with 10 bases separating them. CDR3 sequence: CASSLGGKGAFF. The DNA of the CDR3 is TGTGCCAGCAGCTTAGGGGGGAAAGGAGCTTTCTTT.

Only a few counts were recorded for this clone. V and J are TRBV11-2 and TRBJ1-1, with 7 nucleotides matching TRBD1. Per germline, CDR1 SGHAT and CDR2 FQNNGV. The CDR3 length is 17 residues. Germline trimming cut 3 bases from V and 4 bases from J; bases unmatched to any gene: 14. CDR3 region: CASSFRPQGNRGTEAFF. DNA for the CDR3: TGTGCCAGCAGCTTCAGGCCACAGGGTAACAGGGGCACTGAAGCTTTCTTT.

The CDR3 is CASSPGQGAAGYGYTF. The CDR3 DNA is TGTGCCAGCTCACCCGGACAGGGGGCGGCCGGCTATGGCTACACCTTC. This rearrangement joins TRBV18 to TRBJ1-2; 11 bases are a match to TRBD1. The CDR3 is 16 amino acids. Germline V CDR1 and CDR2: KGHSH, LQKENI. V shed 3 bases and J 4 bases; nucleotides not matched to a gene: 7.

This clone occurred once. The rearrangement uses TRBV18 and TRBJ1-1; 7 bases fit TRBD1. CDR1 KGHSH and CDR2 LQKENI come from the germline V gene. The V and J ends lost 4 bases and 0 bases, in that order; junction bases with no gene match: 5. This CDR3 has 15 residues. This CDR3 reads CASSQGQVMNTEAFF. CDR3 coding DNA: TGTGCCAGCTCACAAGGACAGGTGATGAACACTGAAGCTTTCTTT.